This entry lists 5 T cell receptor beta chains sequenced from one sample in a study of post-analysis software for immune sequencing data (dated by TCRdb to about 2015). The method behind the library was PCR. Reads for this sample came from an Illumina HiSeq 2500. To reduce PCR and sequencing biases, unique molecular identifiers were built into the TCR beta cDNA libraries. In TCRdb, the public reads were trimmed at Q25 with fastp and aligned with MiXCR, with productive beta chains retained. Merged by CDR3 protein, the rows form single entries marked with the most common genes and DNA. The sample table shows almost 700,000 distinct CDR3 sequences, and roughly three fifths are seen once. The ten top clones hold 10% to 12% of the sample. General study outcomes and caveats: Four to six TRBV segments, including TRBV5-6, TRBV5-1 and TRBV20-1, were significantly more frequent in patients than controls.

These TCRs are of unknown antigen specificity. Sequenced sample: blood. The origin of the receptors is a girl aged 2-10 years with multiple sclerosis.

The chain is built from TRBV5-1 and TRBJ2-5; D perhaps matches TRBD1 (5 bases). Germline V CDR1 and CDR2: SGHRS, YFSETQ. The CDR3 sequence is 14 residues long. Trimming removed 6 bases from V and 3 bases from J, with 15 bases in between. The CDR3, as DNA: TGCGCCAGCACCTCTGGGCAGGGCGAAGAGACCCAGTACTTC. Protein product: CASTSGQGEETQYF.

CDR3 amino acids: CSARDTTSGAYEQYF. CDR3 bases: TGCAGTGCTAGAGATACGACTAGCGGGGCCTACGAGCAGTACTTC. The chain joins TRBV20-1 to TRBJ2-7; 11 bases line up with TRBD2. Trimming at V came to 0 bases and at J to 2 bases, leaving 3 bases not matched to a gene. This CDR3 spans 15 amino acids. Germline V lookup: CDR1 DFQATT, CDR2 SNEGSKA (reference sequence).

The CDR3 loop is CSVAPSVGVNEQFF. CDR3 DNA: TGCAGCGTTGCCCCTAGCGTTGGGGTCAATGAGCAGTTCTTC. This chain uses TRBV29-1 with TRBJ2-1; tentative D call: TRBD2 (6 bases). The V and J ends lost 4 bases and 6 bases respectively, with 16 bases between them. Looked up from germline, CDR1 is SQVTM and CDR2 is ANQGSEA. The CDR3 is made up of 14 amino acids.

The CDR3 nucleotides are TGTGCCAGCAGTGGAGGCGCGGCGACAGCCGTTTACGAGCAGTACTTC. Amino acids: CASSGGAATAVYEQYF. The genes are TRBV14 and TRBJ2-4, with D tentatively TRBD1 or TRBD2 (5 bases each). The last part of the DNA fits TRBJ2-7 better; the J call may be wrong. The CDR3 has 16 residues. Germline loops: CDR1 SGHDN, CDR2 FVKESK.

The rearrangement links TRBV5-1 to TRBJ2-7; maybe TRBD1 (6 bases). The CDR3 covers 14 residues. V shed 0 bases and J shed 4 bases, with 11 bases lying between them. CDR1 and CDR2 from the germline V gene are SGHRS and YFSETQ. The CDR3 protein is CASSLEQGFYEQYF. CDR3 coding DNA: TGCGCCAGCAGCTTGGAACAGGGTTTTTACGAGCAGTACTTC.